One and the same sample provided the 30 T cell receptor beta chains below, sequenced in a study of shared clonotypes between healthy human individuals. As defined, naive CD8 cells were CD45RO-negative and positively selected for CCR7, with terminally differentiated effector memory CD45RA+ cells excluded. The protocol was immunoSEQ multiplex PCR, while the TCRdb copy is restricted to in-frame clones and leaves out a portion. The data show some 2 million clones, about 95% seen once. The sequenced material came from naive CD8+ T cells sorted from blood. These receptors were obtained from a man between 18 and 29 years old in good health.

Regarding this clone: Distinct nucleotide sequences in the sample also encode this CDR3. The chain recombines TRBV14 with TRBJ2-7; no clear D gene. The CDR3 sequence is 14 residues long. V gave up 0 bases and J gave up 0 bases, with 6 bases separating them. Germline V gene data show CDR1 as SGHDN and CDR2 as FVKESK. CDR3 sequence: CASSQEGGSYEQYF. The CDR3 bases are TGTGCCAGCAGCCAAGAGGGCGGCTCCTACGAGCAGTACTTC.

The CDR3 spells CADVGSGTNNEQFF. In DNA, the CDR3 is TGTGCCGATGTCGGTAGCGGGACTAACAATGAGCAGTTCTTC. V usage is TRBV11-2 and J usage is TRBJ2-1; 8 positions match TRBD2. The trim removed 11 bases at V and 5 bases at J, leaving 11 bases unmatched. CDR1 and CDR2 (germline): SGHAT, FQNNGV. The CDR3 is 14 amino acids. The full variable domain, in which reference TRBV11-2 and TRBJ2-1 provide the parts outside the CDR3, is EAGVAQSPRYKIIEKRQSVAFWCNPISGHATLYWYQQILGQGPKLLIQFQNNGVVDDSQLPKDRFSAERLKGVDSTLKIQPAKLEDSAVYLCADVGSGTNNEQFFGPGTRLTVL.

V usage is TRBV30 and J usage is TRBJ1-2; D ambiguous. Germline values: CDR1 GTSNPN, CDR2 SVGIG (reference sequence). Trimming stripped 5 bases from V and 6 bases from J, with 10 bases between. The CDR3 contains 11 residues. The CDR3 loop reads CAWSFPNGYTF. For the CDR3, the DNA is TGTGCCTGGTCATTCCCGAATGGCTACACCTTC. The full variable domain, its missing parts supplied by reference TRBV30 and TRBJ1-2, is SQTIHQWPATLVQPVGSPLSLECTVEGTSNPNLYWYRQAAGRGLQLLFYSVGIGQISSEVPQNLSASRPQDRQFILSSKKLLLSDSGFYLCAWSFPNGYTFGSGTRLTVV.

The chain couples TRBV10-2 to TRBJ2-1; 7 positions match TRBD1. Germline CDR1 reads WSHSY; CDR2 reads SAAADI. V was clipped by 4 bases and J by 4 bases; unmatched bases: 7. CDR3 length: 15 residues. In DNA form, the CDR3 reads TGCGCCAGCAGTGCCCGGGACAGTGTTTACAATGAGCAGTTCTTC. The encoded protein is CASSARDSVYNEQFF.

The CDR3 reads CAISEAMSNQPQHF. The CDR3 DNA sequence: TGTGCCATCAGTGAGGCGATGAGCAATCAGCCCCAGCATTTT. The chain has TRBV10-3 and TRBJ1-5; the D is unclear. Trimming took 2 bases from V and 1 from J, leaving 6 bases between them. CDR3 length: 14 residues. The germline V gene has CDR1 ENHRY and CDR2 SYGVKD.

The gene calls are TRBV29-1 and TRBJ1-1, with a weak D call TRBD1 (6 bases). The ends were cut back, 0 bases at V and 2 bases at J, with 13 bases in the middle. CDR1 is SQVTM, CDR2 ANQGSEA, per germline. The CDR3 spans 15 residues. Here the CDR3 DNA reads TGCAGCGTTGAAGATCAGGTCAGGGGTAACACTGAAGCTTTCTTT. Translation gives CSVEDQVRGNTEAFF. Full variable domain (remainder filled in from reference TRBV29-1 and TRBJ1-1): SAVISQKPSRDICQRGTSLTIQCQVDSQVTMMFWYRQQPGQSLTLIATANQGSEATYESGFVIDKFPISRPNLTFSTLTVSNMSPEDSSIYLCSVEDQVRGNTEAFFGQGTRLTVV.

This clone showed up just once. The J gene is TRBJ1-3, the V gene TRBV6-5; TRBD1 matches at 11 bases. The germline CDR1 and CDR2 sequences are MNHEY and SVGAGI. Trimming cost V 6 bases and J 3 bases; bases outside gene matches: 4. CDR3 size: 15 residues. CDR3 nucleotide sequence: TGTGCCAGCAGCGGGACAGGGGGGATTGGAAACACCATATATTTT. Protein: CASSGTGGIGNTIYF.

This chain connects TRBV5-4 to TRBJ2-1; a weak D match, TRBD2 (5 bases). Germline V gene lookup returns CDR1 SGHNT and CDR2 YYREEE (reference sequence). The ends were cut back, 0 bases at V and 6 bases at J, with 7 bases in the middle. The CDR3 spans 13 residues. In DNA form, the CDR3 reads TGTGCCAGCAGCTTGGCTAGCTTCAATGAGCAGTTCTTC. Encoded protein: CASSLASFNEQFF.

Worth noting for this clone: Other nucleotide sequences from this sample produce the same CDR3. CDR3 loop: CASSVGTGTYEQYF. CDR3 coding DNA: TGTGCCAGCAGCGTAGGGACAGGAACCTACGAGCAGTACTTC. The chain has TRBV9 and TRBJ2-7, with 7 bases matching TRBD1. The CDR3 is 14 amino acids. With 0 bases clipped from V and 2 bases from J, the junction kept 2 bases outside the gene matches. Germline V gives CDR1 SGDLS, CDR2 YYNGEE.

The chain carries TRBV10-1 and TRBJ1-3, with D maybe TRBD1 (5 bases). Trimming left V 9 bases short and J 7 bases short, with 22 bases between. Germline-derived CDR1 and CDR2 are WNHNN and SYGVQD (reference sequence). The CDR3 is made up of 15 amino acids. In DNA form, the CDR3 reads TGCGCCAGTCATGAGGGATGGGGCTCTGAGAACACCATATATTTT. Its translation is CASHEGWGSENTIYF.

The genes are TRBV28 and TRBJ2-7; TRBD1 might be the D (6 bases). The CDR3 covers 13 residues. V lost 5 bases and J 6 bases, leaving 14 bases between the germline ends. Germline V gene lookup returns CDR1 MDHEN and CDR2 SYDVKM. DNA for the CDR3: TGTGCCAGCAGTCTTTCCCCAGGGGCCGAGCAGTACTTC. This codes for CASSLSPGAEQYF.

This clone was detected once. The genes are TRBV28 and TRBJ2-2; D unclear. Germline-derived CDR1 and CDR2 are MDHEN and SYDVKM. The CDR3 has 14 residues. Trimming pared 3 bases from V and 6 bases from J, leaving 11 bases between. The CDR3 region has the DNA TGTGCCAGCAGTTTGGTGTTGACCGCCGGGGAGCTGTTTTTT. Translation gives CASSLVLTAGELFF.

The rearrangement links TRBV5-6 to TRBJ2-7; TRBD2 might be the D (6 bases). This CDR3 is built from 14 residues. The germline V gene has CDR1 SGHDT and CDR2 YYEEEE. V gave up 3 bases and J gave up 2 bases, with 12 bases separating them. In DNA, the CDR3 is TGTGCCAGCAGCTCCCAGGGACTGGCCTACGAGCAGTACTTC. As protein: CASSSQGLAYEQYF.

The CDR3 sequence is CASSWGTEGNEQFF. The CDR3 nucleotides are TGTGCCAGCAGTTGGGGGACAGAGGGGAATGAGCAGTTCTTC. The chain employs TRBV6-5 and TRBJ2-1, with TRBD1 identical over 7 bases. J gave up 7 bases and V 4 bases, and 7 bases lay outside the gene matches. This CDR3 spans 14 amino acids. Per germline, CDR1 MNHEY and CDR2 SVGAGI.

V usage is TRBV6-5 and J usage is TRBJ2-1; D not certain. This CDR3 is 13 amino acids long. Germline CDR1 MNHEY, CDR2 SVGAGI. The V end lost 6 bases, the J end lost 8 bases, and 14 bases lay between the germline ends. This CDR3 is CASSHGPRDEQFF. The CDR3 nucleotides read TGTGCCAGCAGCCACGGACCTAGGGATGAGCAGTTCTTC.

The chain joins TRBV4-1 to TRBJ2-2, with a tentative D call TRBD1 (6 bases). This CDR3 comprises 15 residues. Germline V gene data show CDR1 as MGHRA and CDR2 as YSYEKL. The V gene lost 5 bases and the J gene lost 7 bases, with 17 bases spanning the gap. The CDR3 protein is CASSSNQGSGGELFF. The CDR3 DNA is TGCGCCAGCAGCTCCAACCAGGGGTCGGGCGGGGAGCTGTTTTTT.

The chain has TRBV18 and TRBJ2-7; TRBD2 agrees at 7 bases. This CDR3 has 16 residues. Germline trimming cut 2 bases from V and 4 bases from J; bases unmatched to any gene: 11. The germline V gene encodes CDR1 KGHSH and CDR2 LQKENI. CDR3 residues: CASSPVRGDPSYEQYF. The CDR3 nucleotides read TGTGCCAGCTCACCAGTCCGGGGGGACCCCTCGTACGAGCAGTACTTC.

V is TRBV7-2 and J is TRBJ2-7; possible D gene TRBD2, 6 bases. Germline V CDR1 and CDR2: SGHTA, FQGNSA. V was cut by 1 base and J by 3 bases, with 10 bases left in between. CDR3 length equals 14 residues. The CDR3 is CASSLVREHYEQYF. In DNA, the CDR3 is TGTGCCAGCAGCTTAGTACGGGAGCACTACGAGCAGTACTTC.

CDR3 residues: CASSPGTSGVKIYEQYF. In DNA form, the CDR3 reads TGTGCCAGCAGCCCGGGGACTAGCGGGGTTAAGATCTACGAGCAGTACTTC. The genes are TRBV9 and TRBJ2-7; TRBD2 aligns across 13 bases. The germline CDR1 and CDR2 sequences are SGDLS and YYNGEE. J was trimmed by 3 bases and V by 4 bases; bases with no gene match: 10. The CDR3 extends over 17 amino acids.

This clone was observed a single time. The chain couples TRBV28 to TRBJ1-2, with D hard to call. Trimming removed 5 bases from V and 0 bases from J, with 16 bases in between. The germline V gene encodes CDR1 MDHEN and CDR2 SYDVKM. The CDR3 totals 16 residues. CDR3 nucleotides: TGTGCCAGCAGTGTTGGGGAGGAGGCCACTAACTATGGCTACACCTTC. This translates into CASSVGEEATNYGYTF.

The chain couples TRBV27 to TRBJ1-1, with D unresolved. The V gene lost 2 bases and the J gene lost 1 base, with 8 bases spanning the gap. CDR1 is MNHEY and CDR2 is SMNVEV in the germline V gene (reference sequence). The length of the CDR3 is 14 residues. The CDR3 DNA sequence: TGTGCCAGCAGTTTAGGGTCGGGGAACACTGAAGCTTTCTTT. Protein: CASSLGSGNTEAFF.

The chain is built from TRBV4-3 and TRBJ1-2; D might be TRBD1 (5 bases). Germline V gives CDR1 LGHNA, CDR2 YSLEER. V was cut by 4 bases and J by 0 bases, with 21 bases left in between. The CDR3 extends over 18 amino acids. DNA of the CDR3: TGCGCCAGCAGCCCAACGATTGGGGGGACGGGAGCTAACTATGGCTACACCTTC. It translates to CASSPTIGGTGANYGYTF.

Concerning this clone: Additional DNA sequences in this sample encode the identical CDR3. V and J are TRBV7-2 and TRBJ2-1, with D unclear. Germline-derived CDR1 and CDR2 are SGHTA and FQGNSA. The V gene lost 1 base and the J gene lost 4 bases, with 8 bases spanning the gap. The CDR3 consists of 14 residues. CDR3 nucleotides: TGTGCCAGCAGCTTAGGCCTGGGATACAATGAGCAGTTCTTC. Residues: CASSLGLGYNEQFF.

Of note for this clone: Additional DNA sequences in this sample encode the identical CDR3. The chain links TRBV4-1 to TRBJ2-7, with TRBD1 matching 11 bases. V was clipped by 3 bases and J by 2 bases; unmatched bases: 3. The CDR3 has 15 residues. CDR1 MGHRA and CDR2 YSYEKL come from the germline V gene. CDR3 loop: CASSHRGQGAYEQYF. The CDR3 bases are TGCGCCAGCAGCCACCGGGGACAGGGGGCCTACGAGCAGTACTTC.

Concerning this clone itself: The same CDR3 arises from other DNA sequences in this sample as well. V is TRBV4-1 and J is TRBJ2-2, with D unresolved. CDR1 and CDR2 from the germline V gene are MGHRA and YSYEKL. CDR3 length: 13 residues. V was shortened by 1 base and J by 5 bases, with 5 bases between the two germline ends. CDR3 residues: CASSQGVTGELFF. The CDR3 DNA reads as TGCGCCAGCAGCCAAGGGGTGACCGGGGAGCTGTTTTTT.

CDR3 DNA sequence: TGTGCCAGCAGTTTATCAACCAGGGGGGATGAAAAACTGTTTTTT. Protein sequence: CASSLSTRGDEKLFF. The chain combines TRBV27 with TRBJ1-4; 7 nucleotides align to TRBD1. The CDR3 consists of 15 residues. Germline V lookup: CDR1 MNHEY, CDR2 SMNVEV (reference sequence). The V gene end was trimmed by 0 bases and the J gene end by 6 bases; junction bases not matched to a gene: 4. Combining the CDR3 with reference TRBV27 and TRBJ1-4 gives the whole variable domain EAQVTQNPRYLITVTGKKLTVTCSQNMNHEYMSWYRQDPGLGLRQIYYSMNVEVTDKGDVPEGYKVSRKEKRNFPLILESPSPNQTSLYFCASSLSTRGDEKLFFGSGTQLSVL.

The chain has TRBV10-2 and TRBJ2-1; TRBD2 agrees at 12 bases. The CDR3 sequence is 15 residues long. V dropped 4 bases and J dropped 4; count of bases not matched to a gene: 2. Germline-derived CDR1 and CDR2 are WSHSY and SAAADI. The CDR3: CASSAGLAGYNEQFF. In nucleotides, the CDR3 is TGCGCCAGCAGTGCGGGACTAGCGGGTTACAATGAGCAGTTCTTC.

As regards this clone: Distinct nucleotide sequences in the sample also encode this CDR3. The chain is built from TRBV6-5 and TRBJ2-1; 12 bases align to TRBD2. Germline V gene sequence: CDR1 MNHEY, CDR2 SVGAGI. V lost 2 bases, J lost 7 bases, and 0 bases stayed unmatched. The CDR3 has 14 residues. The CDR3 spells CASSYGTSGNEQFF. CDR3 DNA sequence: TGTGCCAGCAGTTACGGGACTAGCGGGAATGAGCAGTTCTTC.

V is TRBV5-4 and J is TRBJ2-3, with 8 positions matching TRBD2. Trimming removed 4 bases from V and 0 bases from J; junction bases left unmatched: 10. The CDR3 spans 17 residues. The germline V gene has CDR1 SGHNT and CDR2 YYREEE (reference sequence). The CDR3 sequence: CASSLEKAGGSTDTQYF. The CDR3 coding sequence is TGTGCCAGCAGCCTGGAGAAGGCGGGAGGAAGCACAGATACGCAGTATTTT. Complete variable domain (other parts from reference TRBV5-4 and TRBJ2-3): ETGVTQSPTHLIKTRGQQVTLRCSSQSGHNTVSWYQQALGQGPQFIFQYYREEENGRGNFPPRFSGLQFPNYSSELNVNALELDDSALYLCASSLEKAGGSTDTQYFGPGTRLTVL.

V usage is TRBV7-6 and J usage is TRBJ2-2; TRBD1 matches at 7 bases. V shed 6 bases, J shed 6 bases, and the junction held 7 bases outside the gene matches. This CDR3 comprises 14 residues. From germline, CDR1 is SGHVS and CDR2 FNYEAQ. The CDR3 reads CASSETGVAGELFF. CDR3 DNA sequence: TGTGCCAGCAGTGAAACAGGGGTGGCCGGGGAGCTGTTTTTT.